This T cell receptor (beta chain) was obtained from a study of cytomegalovirus exposure and HLA in healthy donors. The PCR ran on 60 Vbeta and 13 Jbeta primers. The assay was immunoSEQ multiplex PCR, and TCRdb's table has in-frame clones only and misses some. The sample yields under 200,000 clones, 65% to 80% seen once. The CDR3 totals 16 residues. Germline CDR1 is SNHLY and CDR2 is FYNNEI. About this clone: Relative to the germline gene, one junction end is altered; a read error may explain this.

The origin of this receptor is a woman aged 25-40 years in good health and CMV-seropositive. This rearrangement joins TRBV2 to TRBJ2-4; possibly TRBD1 for D (9 bases). Sequencing was carried out using PBMCs. DNA for the CDR3: TGTGCCAGCAGGCAAAATAGCGGGACAGGGACTCCCCTGGGAGGTTTC. It is translated as CASRQNSGTGTPLGGF.